Included here is one T cell receptor beta chain sequence, with context. The antigen remains unidentified. The data belong to a study of persistence of HIV-infected CD4 T cells. In the study overall: A median of approximately eight years of suppressive ART preceded sampling. Study-wide findings and caveats: TCRbeta richness was lower in CMV- and Gag-responding cells than in anti-CD3/anti-CD28-responding cells.

V lost 0 bases, J lost 1 base, and 6 bases stayed unmatched. Germline CDR1 reads SGHNT; CDR2 reads YYREEE (reference sequence). The CDR3 consists of 16 residues. Nonspecific anti-CD3/anti-CD28 bead stimulation represents the broad CD4+ T cell repertoire. Sorting of responding CD4+ T cells relied on upregulated CD40 ligand together with CD69. Donors had CD4+ T cell counts above 400 cells/uL and were CMV-seropositive. The libraries were made with immunoSEQ version 4 in survey mode. This table comes from immunoSEQ multiplex PCR, and its TCRdb copy is limited to in-frame clones, with some not included. This table has under 45,000 clones, around 92% appearing once.

Material: CD4+ T cells sorted from PBMCs after 18-hour stimulation, obtained from a patient who received antiretroviral therapy. The receptor comes from an adult man with HIV who was CMV-seropositive. This chain joins TRBV5-4 and TRBJ2-7, with 8 nucleotides matching TRBD1. This chain's CDR3 is CASSLGGRGQSYEQYF. The CDR3 nucleotides read TGTGCCAGCAGCTTGGGTGGCAGGGGGCAATCCTACGAGCAGTACTTC.